One sample yielded the 15 T cell receptor beta chains listed below, sequenced in a study of blood T cell repertoires in COVID-19 (dated by TCRdb to 2019 to 2021). Library preparation employed the immunoSEQ multiplex PCR assay. TCRdb carries this immuneACCESS record with in-frame sequences only. Its versions omit some clonotypes, under half of them owing to an unresolved V gene in the studies checked, with the rest unexplained. In this sample the table shows about 51,000 clones, around 84% of which occur a single time. The ten largest clones capture 2.5% of the sample. Sequencing used peripheral blood. These receptors all stem from a man in his fifties with acute or convalescent COVID-19.

The CDR3 DNA reads as TGTGCCAGCAGTGCGACAGGGAGCGGCAATCAGCCCCAGCATTTT. It specifies CASSATGSGNQPQHF. The rearrangement uses TRBV2 and TRBJ1-5, with TRBD1 identical over 7 bases. In germline, CDR1 is SNHLY, CDR2 FYNNEI. The CDR3 covers 15 residues. With 4 bases clipped from V and 2 bases from J, the junction kept 5 bases outside the gene matches.

The V call is TRBV9, the J call TRBJ1-1, with a possible D match to TRBD1 (5 bases). Germline lookup yields CDR1 SGDLS and CDR2 YYNGEE. V was pared by 1 base and J by 7 bases, with 14 bases between. There are 14 residues in the CDR3. The CDR3 coding sequence is TGTGCCAGCAGCGTAACGACAGCTTCAAGTGAAGCTTTCTTT. Protein: CASSVTTASSEAFF.

The chain is built from TRBV19 and TRBJ2-5; TRBD2 agrees at 16 bases. Losses at the gene ends were 3 bases for V and 5 bases for J; bases not matched to a gene: 3. CDR1 LNHDA and CDR2 SQIVND come from the germline V gene (reference sequence). The length of the CDR3 is 16 residues. CDR3 in amino acids: CASSMGTSGRAETQYF. CDR3 nucleotides: TGTGCCAGTAGTATGGGGACTAGCGGGAGGGCCGAGACCCAGTACTTC. Variable domain in full (rest from reference TRBV19 and TRBJ2-5): DGGITQSPKYLFRKEGQNVTLSCEQNLNHDAMYWYRQDPGQGLRLIYYSQIVNDFQKGDIAEGYSVSREKKESFPLTVTSAQKNPTAFYLCASSMGTSGRAETQYFGPGTRLLVL.

This clone was recorded a few times. V gene TRBV6-5 combines with J gene TRBJ2-2; TRBD1 matches 9 bases. Germline V gene data show CDR1 as MNHEY and CDR2 as SVGAGI. This CDR3 is 15 amino acids long. Unmatched junction bases numbered 2, after V lost 5 bases and J lost 1 base. CDR3 amino acids: CASSKTGGNTGELFF. The CDR3 DNA is TGTGCCAGCAGTAAGACAGGGGGGAACACCGGGGAGCTGTTTTTT.

J is TRBJ2-5 and V is TRBV27, with a weak D call TRBD1 (5 bases). The V end was cut by 3 bases, the J end by 7 bases, with 9 bases between. This CDR3 has 12 amino acids. Germline CDR1 reads MNHEY; CDR2 reads SMNVEV (reference sequence). CDR3 in DNA: TGTGCCAGCAGTTTCCGGCAGGGGACCCAGTACTTC. Translated: CASSFRQGTQYF.

This clone was detected only once. The chain links TRBV27 to TRBJ1-1; no clear D. Germline CDR1 and CDR2: MNHEY and SMNVEV (reference sequence). Trimming left V 6 bases short and J 4 bases short, with 18 bases between. This CDR3 spans 15 amino acids. CDR3 nucleotides: TGTGCCAGCAGATACTCGGGGATCGGTGGCACTGAAGCTTTCTTT. Translation: CASRYSGIGGTEAFF.

This sequence joins TRBV4-1 and TRBJ2-7, with 7 positions matching TRBD1. CDR3 length: 15 residues. After removal of 1 base from V and 2 bases from J, the junction contained 5 bases not matched to a gene. From germline, CDR1 is MGHRA and CDR2 YSYEKL. The CDR3 DNA reads TGCGCCAGCAGCCAAGTTGACAGGGACCCCTACGAGCAGTACTTC. It translates to CASSQVDRDPYEQYF.

The chain couples TRBV27 to TRBJ1-5, with D possibly TRBD1 on 6 matching bases. Trimming took off 3 bases at V and 5 bases at J, with 11 bases between the two ends. CDR1 is MNHEY and CDR2 is SMNVEV in the germline V gene (reference sequence). CDR3 length equals 14 residues. CDR3 in amino acids: CASSFTGLDQPQHF. For the CDR3, the DNA is TGTGCCAGCAGTTTCACAGGGCTGGATCAGCCCCAGCATTTT.

This clone was recorded once. The CDR3 here is CSASDKGDEQYF. DNA of the CDR3: TGCAGTGCTAGTGATAAGGGGGACGAGCAGTACTTC. The chain has TRBV20-1 and TRBJ2-7, with D maybe TRBD1 (6 bases). This CDR3 spans 12 amino acids. V dropped 3 bases and J dropped 5 bases, with 11 bases sitting between them. CDR1 and CDR2 (germline): DFQATT, SNEGSKA (reference sequence).

The chain links TRBV6-5 to TRBJ1-1; D is ambiguous. This CDR3 region has 14 residues. Per germline, CDR1 MNHEY and CDR2 SVGAGI. V was cut by 8 bases and J by 0 bases, with 13 bases left in between. CDR3 bases: TGTGCCAGCCAAACGCATAGAATGAACACTGAAGCTTTCTTT. It specifies CASQTHRMNTEAFF.

V and J are TRBV19 and TRBJ2-2, with D possibly TRBD2 on 6 matching bases. The germline V gene encodes CDR1 LNHDA and CDR2 SQIVND (reference sequence). The CDR3 runs to 17 residues. V lost 3 bases, J lost 4 bases, and 18 bases lay in between. CDR3 protein: CASSISGDIEGTGELFF. The CDR3, as DNA: TGTGCCAGTAGTATCTCGGGGGATATTGAGGGCACCGGGGAGCTGTTTTTT.

The chain links TRBV6-5 to TRBJ2-7; TRBD1 might be the D (6 bases). The CDR3 spans 13 residues. The germline CDR1 and CDR2 sequences are MNHEY and SVGAGI. Deletions cut 7 bases from V and 3 bases from J, with 13 bases between. In DNA form, the CDR3 reads TGTGCCAGCATGAGACAGGCCATCTACGAGCAGTACTTC. Residues: CASMRQAIYEQYF.

The chain combines TRBV18 with TRBJ1-2; 7 nucleotides line up with TRBD1. This CDR3 is 13 amino acids long. Germline V CDR1 and CDR2: KGHSH, LQKENI. Germline trimming cut 2 bases from V and 8 bases from J; bases unmatched to any gene: 5. The CDR3 loop reads CASSPRDSSGYTF. For the CDR3, the DNA is TGTGCCAGCTCACCAAGGGACAGTTCGGGCTACACCTTC.

The V gene is TRBV14, the J gene TRBJ2-7; the D gene is possibly TRBD1 (5 bases). Per the germline V gene, CDR1 is SGHDN and CDR2 is FVKESK. V shed 3 bases and J shed 0 bases, with 12 bases lying between them. The CDR3 is 15 residues long. CDR3 amino acids: CASSHTTVLSYEQYF. The DNA for the CDR3 is TGTGCCAGCAGCCACACGACAGTGCTCTCCTACGAGCAGTACTTC.

This chain links TRBV19 with TRBJ2-1; 11 bases align to TRBD1. The CDR3 sequence is 15 residues long. J was trimmed by 5 bases and V by 3 bases; bases with no gene match: 3. Per the germline V gene, CDR1 is LNHDA and CDR2 is SQIVND (reference sequence). CDR3: CASSIGTGGHNEQFF. CDR3 DNA sequence: TGTGCCAGTAGTATTGGGACAGGGGGGCACAATGAGCAGTTCTTC.